A single sample gave rise to the 20 T cell receptor beta chains below, sequenced in a study of sequential checkpoint blockade in melanoma. Treatment given: randomized to nivolumab then ipilimumab (arm A) or the reverse (arm B). Repertoires were generated with immunoSEQ multiplex PCR, while TCRdb's copy carries only in-frame clones and drops some. The data show 17,000 or so clones, with about two thirds seen just once and just over 20% held by the top ten. The starting material was CD8+ T cells sorted from blood (inferred from file names), obtained from a patient given nivolumab and ipilimumab in sequence. The source is a human donor with melanoma.

V is TRBV9 and J is TRBJ1-1; D gene ambiguous. The germline V gene has CDR1 SGDLS and CDR2 YYNGEE. The ends were cut back, 7 bases at V and 3 bases at J, with 13 bases in the middle. The CDR3 consists of 13 residues. The CDR3 here is CASQPGGYTEAFF. CDR3 DNA sequence: TGTGCCAGCCAACCCGGAGGGTACACTGAAGCTTTCTTT. The full variable domain, with the rest looked up from reference TRBV9 and TRBJ1-1, is DSGVTQTPKHLITATGQRVTLRCSPRSGDLSVYWYQQSLDQGLQFLIQYYNGEERAKGNILERFSAQQFPDLHSELNLSSLELGDSALYFCASQPGGYTEAFFGQGTRLTVV.

The chain carries TRBV5-8 and TRBJ2-1; possibly TRBD1 for D (5 bases). The V end lost 4 bases, the J end lost 0 bases, and 8 bases lay between the germline ends. Germline CDR1 reads SGHTS; CDR2 reads YDEGEE. The CDR3 length is 14 residues. This chain's CDR3 is CASSRGVSYNEQFF. CDR3 coding DNA: TGTGCCAGCAGCAGGGGTGTCTCCTACAATGAGCAGTTCTTC.

The J gene is TRBJ1-5, the V gene TRBV6-6; D gene ambiguous. This CDR3 comprises 15 residues. Germline loops: CDR1 MNHNY, CDR2 SVGAGI (reference sequence). The V end lost 4 bases, the J end lost 0 bases, and 10 bases lay between the germline ends. The CDR3 is CASSSTENSNQPQHF. The CDR3 bases are TGTGCCAGCAGTTCGACTGAAAATAGCAATCAGCCCCAGCATTTT.

This clone was seen more than once but under ten times. Given a far larger clone just one base away, this is likely a sequencing read error. Other nucleotide sequences from this sample produce the same CDR3. V and J are TRBV7-2 and TRBJ2-7; possibly TRBD1 for D (6 bases). The CDR3 spans 14 residues. CDR1 and CDR2 (germline): SGHTA, FQGNSA. Trimming stripped 5 bases from V and 4 bases from J, with 15 bases between. The CDR3 bases are TGTGCCAGCAGCCCGACAGGTGAGCTATACGAGCAGTACTTC. The encoded protein is CASSPTGELYEQYF.

The V and J genes are TRBV2 and TRBJ1-3; D might be TRBD1 (6 bases). The CDR3 length is 16 residues. Germline V gene data show CDR1 as SNHLY and CDR2 as FYNNEI. Trimming took 2 bases from V and 3 from J, leaving 14 bases between them. The chain's CDR3 is CASSETGTNFGNTIYF. The CDR3 coding sequence is TGTGCCAGCAGTGAAACGGGGACAAATTTTGGAAACACCATATATTTT.

V gene TRBV5-1 combines with J gene TRBJ2-1; TRBD2 agrees at 10 bases. Germline V gene sequence: CDR1 SGHRS, CDR2 YFSETQ. After removal of 3 bases from V and 6 bases from J, the junction contained 9 bases not matched to a gene. The CDR3 covers 16 residues. The CDR3 bases are TGCGCCAGCAGCTCCAGCGGGGGGGCCTTTGCCAATGAGCAGTTCTTC. Amino acid sequence: CASSSSGGAFANEQFF.

This chain uses TRBV18 with TRBJ1-1; no firm D call. Germline V gene sequence: CDR1 KGHSH, CDR2 LQKENI. Trimming removed 3 bases at V and 5 bases at J, with 10 bases between. The CDR3 contains 13 residues. CDR3 sequence reads: CASSPGVRTEAFF. CDR3 sequence (DNA): TGTGCCAGCTCACCCGGGGTACGGACTGAAGCTTTCTTT.

The chain joins TRBV15 to TRBJ1-3; a weak D match, TRBD1 (5 bases). This CDR3 is 15 amino acids long. From germline, CDR1 is LNHNV and CDR2 YYDKDF (reference sequence). The V and J ends lost 0 bases and 2 bases respectively, with 8 bases between them. The CDR3 DNA is TGTGCCACCAGCAGAGAGATAGGGGCTGGAAACACCATATATTTT. Translation gives CATSREIGAGNTIYF.

The chain recombines TRBV9 with TRBJ2-1, with 7 bases that match TRBD1. The trim removed 3 bases at V and 4 bases at J, leaving 10 bases unmatched. CDR1 and CDR2 from the germline V gene are SGDLS and YYNGEE. This CDR3 region has 16 residues. In DNA, the CDR3 is TGTGCCAGCAGCGCCGAGACAGGGCCGCTGTACAATGAGCAGTTCTTC. Encoded protein: CASSAETGPLYNEQFF.

V usage is TRBV27 and J usage is TRBJ2-1, with 12 bases lining up with TRBD2. Trimming cost V 5 bases and J 2 bases; bases outside gene matches: 4. The CDR3 is made up of 16 amino acids. Germline V gene sequence: CDR1 MNHEY, CDR2 SMNVEV (reference sequence). In DNA form, the CDR3 reads TGTGCCAGCAGTCCTCTAGCGGGAGGGCCCTACAATGAGCAGTTCTTC. As protein: CASSPLAGGPYNEQFF.

A single count supports this clone. The V and J genes are TRBV7-8 and TRBJ2-1; 11 bases fit TRBD2. V lost 3 bases, J lost 7 bases, and 5 bases stayed unmatched. The CDR3 consists of 15 residues. CDR1 is SGHVS, CDR2 FQNEAQ, per germline. CDR3 DNA: TGTGCCAGCAGCTTCGGGACTAGCGGAACTAATGAGCAGTTCTTC. This translates into CASSFGTSGTNEQFF.

V is TRBV5-6 and J is TRBJ2-7; the match to TRBD1 covers 7 bases. V lost 4 bases to trimming and J lost 2 bases; unmatched junction nucleotides: 3. Per germline, CDR1 SGHDT and CDR2 YYEEEE. The CDR3 runs to 13 residues. DNA for the CDR3: TGTGCCAGCAGCGGGACAGATCCCTACGAGCAGTACTTC. This gives the protein CASSGTDPYEQYF.

Only one count was recorded for this clone. This sequence joins TRBV28 and TRBJ2-4; TRBD1 matches 8 bases. CDR3 length equals 16 residues. V gave up 2 bases and J gave up 6 bases; unmatched junction bases: 9. Germline CDR1 MDHEN, CDR2 SYDVKM. The CDR3: CASSLSQGAGRNIQYF. As DNA, the CDR3 is TGTGCCAGCAGTTTAAGCCAGGGGGCCGGGAGAAACATTCAGTACTTC.

A remark on this clone: At one boundary the junction diverges from the germline segment, which might be a read error. V gene TRBV7-9 combines with J gene TRBJ1-5; 10 bases are a match to TRBD1. The V gene's germline CDR1 is SEHNR and CDR2 FQNEAQ (reference sequence). The CDR3 totals 15 residues. The CDR3 coding sequence is TGTGCCAGCAGCGAGGGACAGGGGCCGAATCGGCCCCAGCATTTT. It translates to CASSEGQGPNRPQHF.

This clone was recorded only once. The J gene is TRBJ1-1, the V gene TRBV11-2, with 9 bases that match TRBD1. Germline lookup yields CDR1 SGHAT and CDR2 FQNNGV. The CDR3 has 19 residues. After removal of 4 bases from V and 5 bases from J, the junction contained 20 bases not matched to a gene. The CDR3: CASSSNLGGSGQGRTEAFF. CDR3 in DNA: TGTGCCAGCAGCTCCAACCTAGGGGGGTCAGGACAGGGGCGAACTGAAGCTTTCTTT.

This chain joins TRBV28 and TRBJ1-2; D is ambiguous. CDR3 length: 16 amino acids. V gave up 5 bases and J gave up 5 bases, with 21 bases separating them. Germline CDR1 MDHEN, CDR2 SYDVKM. DNA for the CDR3: TGTGCCAGCAGTCTCCTTCAGACTGCCCGGCCGTATGGCTACACCTTC. It translates to CASSLLQTARPYGYTF.

The chain employs TRBV7-9 and TRBJ2-7; TRBD1 might be the D (5 bases). The CDR3 is 14 amino acids. Trimming took 2 bases from V and 4 from J, leaving 12 bases between them. In germline, CDR1 is SEHNR, CDR2 FQNEAQ (reference sequence). The CDR3 spells CASSLSPTEYEQYF. The CDR3 DNA reads as TGTGCCAGCAGCTTAAGTCCGACAGAGTACGAGCAGTACTTC.

V gene TRBV19 combines with J gene TRBJ2-7, with 7 bases matching TRBD1. The CDR3 has 13 amino acids. Per germline, CDR1 LNHDA and CDR2 SQIVND (reference sequence). The junction had 3 bases not matched to a gene; V was cut back by 5 bases and J by 2 bases. CDR3 protein: CASSPGQPYEQYF. The CDR3 DNA reads TGTGCCAGTAGTCCGGGACAGCCCTACGAGCAGTACTTC.

The gene calls are TRBV9 and TRBJ2-7; possibly TRBD2 for D (6 bases). With the DNA end fitting TRBJ2-1 better, the J assignment may be wrong. Germline CDR1 is SGDLS and CDR2 is YYNGEE. There are 14 residues in the CDR3. CDR3 loop: CASSVGGGFDEQFF. The DNA for the CDR3 is TGTGCCAGCAGCGTAGGTGGAGGGTTTGATGAGCAGTTCTTC.

DNA for the CDR3: TGTGCCAGTAGTATAGGTAACAGGGGGACCCAGTACTTC. It translates to CASSIGNRGTQYF. The genes are TRBV19 and TRBJ2-5; 7 bases are a match to TRBD1. The CDR3 sequence is 13 residues long. Looked up from germline, CDR1 is LNHDA and CDR2 is SQIVND (reference sequence). The trim removed 1 base at V and 7 bases at J, leaving 3 bases unmatched.